This entry lists 28 T cell receptor beta chains sequenced from one sample in a study of OX40 agonist ivuxolimab in advanced cancers. Generated by immunoSEQ multiplex PCR, the TCRdb table keeps only in-frame clones and is missing some. The top ten hold about 18% of the sample, which has 55,000 to 60,000 clones, 85% to 95% seen once. Source: CD4+ or CD8+ T cells sorted from blood, taken in a trial of the OX40 agonist ivuxolimab. These receptors all come from an adult with an advanced solid tumor such as melanoma, head and neck, liver or kidney cancer.

The CDR3 DNA sequence: TGTGCCAGCCTCGCTGACACTTTAAAGGGATATACAGGGAACACTGAAGCTTTCTTT. It codes for CASLADTLKGYTGNTEAFF. The gene calls are TRBV11-2 and TRBJ1-1; D is perhaps TRBD1 (5 bases). Trimming pared 8 bases from V and 1 base from J, leaving 29 bases between. This CDR3 has 19 residues. Germline-derived CDR1 and CDR2 are SGHAT and FQNNGV.

This chain links TRBV7-2 with TRBJ2-3; 11 bases agree with TRBD2. The junction had 8 bases not matched to a gene; V was cut back by 5 bases and J by 4 bases. Germline V gives CDR1 SGHTA, CDR2 FQGNSA. This CDR3 comprises 16 residues. CDR3 region: CASSPIAGGRPDTQYF. The DNA of the CDR3 is TGTGCCAGCAGCCCAATAGCGGGAGGGCGGCCAGATACGCAGTATTTT.

The V and J genes are TRBV29-1 and TRBJ2-2, with D hard to call. V was pared by 6 bases and J by 5 bases, with 19 bases between. Germline loops: CDR1 SQVTM, CDR2 ANQGSEA. The CDR3 length is 15 residues. The CDR3 protein is CSVSLRAPETGELFF. The CDR3, as DNA: TGCAGCGTATCACTCCGGGCCCCCGAAACCGGGGAGCTGTTTTTT.

J is TRBJ2-6 and V is TRBV9; D gene uncertain. The ends were cut back, 4 bases at V and 2 bases at J, with 13 bases in the middle. This CDR3 contains 16 residues. Germline V CDR1 and CDR2: SGDLS, YYNGEE. CDR3 region: CASSPQGFTGANVLTF. The CDR3 DNA is TGTGCCAGCAGCCCCCAAGGTTTCACTGGGGCCAACGTCCTGACTTTC.

The chain has TRBV28 and TRBJ1-3; D possibly corresponds to TRBD1 (6 bases). This CDR3 is built from 14 residues. Looked up from germline, CDR1 is MDHEN and CDR2 is SYDVKM. Trimming stripped 4 bases from V and 1 base from J, with 8 bases between. CDR3 residues: CASSYRVSGNTIYF. CDR3 DNA sequence: TGTGCCAGCAGTTACAGGGTTTCTGGAAACACCATATATTTT.

The chain carries TRBV5-1 and TRBJ1-5, with D hard to call. Deletions cut 4 bases from V and 0 bases from J, with 5 bases between. The length of the CDR3 is 13 residues. Germline CDR1 is SGHRS and CDR2 is YFSETQ. The CDR3: CASSVYSNQPQHF. DNA of the CDR3: TGCGCCAGCAGCGTATATAGCAATCAGCCCCAGCATTTT.

The CDR3 protein is CASSGQGPGELFF. CDR3 DNA: TGTGCCAGCAGTGGACAGGGGCCCGGGGAGCTGTTTTTT. This chain joins TRBV6-5 and TRBJ2-2; 9 bases match TRBD1. CDR3 length equals 13 residues. J was trimmed by 6 bases and V by 5 bases; bases with no gene match: 1. The germline gives CDR1 MNHEY, CDR2 SVGAGI.

The chain uses TRBV6-5 and TRBJ1-3; tentative D call: TRBD1 (6 bases). The ends were cut back, 5 bases at V and 7 bases at J, with 18 bases in the middle. The CDR3 covers 15 residues. Germline CDR1 MNHEY, CDR2 SVGAGI. In DNA, the CDR3 is TGTGCCAGCAGTCCCGGACAGCTCCTATGGAACACCATATATTTT. It yields the protein CASSPGQLLWNTIYF.

The rearrangement uses TRBV2 and TRBJ2-7, with 8 bases matching TRBD2. J gave up 0 bases and V 10 bases, and 8 bases lay outside the gene matches. Germline CDR1 is SNHLY and CDR2 is FYNNEI. The CDR3 is made up of 14 amino acids. CDR3 amino acids: CAILGLEISYEQYF. CDR3 nucleotide sequence: TGTGCCATCTTGGGACTAGAGATCTCCTACGAGCAGTACTTC.

V is TRBV27 and J is TRBJ1-5, with TRBD1 identical over 7 bases. The CDR3 spans 19 residues. Germline-derived CDR1 and CDR2 are MNHEY and SMNVEV (reference sequence). V dropped 7 bases and J dropped 0; count of bases not matched to a gene: 18. The CDR3 reads CASTPRGGAIRNSNQPQHF. Here the CDR3 DNA reads TGTGCCAGCACCCCCAGAGGGGGCGCAATCCGGAATAGCAATCAGCCCCAGCATTTT.

The CDR3 reads CASSSRDRGIGEQFF. The CDR3 nucleotides read TGTGCCAGCAGCTCCCGGGACAGGGGTATCGGTGAGCAGTTCTTC. The gene calls are TRBV13 and TRBJ2-1; 10 bases match TRBD1. Germline loops: CDR1 PRHDT, CDR2 FYEKMQ (reference sequence). The V gene end was trimmed by 4 bases and the J gene end by 9 bases; junction bases not matched to a gene: 9. The CDR3 extends over 15 amino acids.

A single count supports this clone. The chain joins TRBV2 to TRBJ1-5, with 7 bases lining up with TRBD1. V was pared by 7 bases and J by 6 bases, with 6 bases of the junction left unmatched. Germline lookup yields CDR1 SNHLY and CDR2 FYNNEI. This CDR3 region has 13 residues. DNA of the CDR3: TGTGCCAGCACCGACAGGGCGGGTCAGCCCCAGCATTTT. The encoded protein is CASTDRAGQPQHF.

The CDR3, as DNA: TGTGCCAGCAGCCGAGATGAGCAGTTCTTC. Its protein is CASSRDEQFF. The chain combines TRBV7-9 with TRBJ2-1; D is ambiguous. The CDR3 extends over 10 amino acids. The germline V gene encodes CDR1 SEHNR and CDR2 FQNEAQ (reference sequence). The V and J ends lost 5 bases and 8 bases respectively, with 4 bases between them.

The rearrangement uses TRBV13 and TRBJ2-7, with D unclear. This CDR3 has 15 amino acids. V shed 0 bases and J shed 2 bases, with 11 bases lying between them. Germline loops: CDR1 PRHDT, CDR2 FYEKMQ (reference sequence). Here the CDR3 reads CASSLGLTATYEQYF. DNA of the CDR3: TGTGCCAGCAGCTTAGGGCTAACCGCAACCTACGAGCAGTACTTC.

V and J are TRBV6-6 and TRBJ2-5; the match to TRBD1 covers 7 bases. CDR3 length: 16 residues. The germline V gene encodes CDR1 MNHNY and CDR2 SVGAGI (reference sequence). J was trimmed by 1 base and V by 1 base; bases with no gene match: 6. The DNA of the CDR3 is TGTGCCAGCAGTTACTGGGGACAGCCCTCCCAAGAGACCCAGTACTTC. Its translation: CASSYWGQPSQETQYF.

The V and J genes are TRBV7-8 and TRBJ1-2; possible D gene TRBD1, 5 bases. Per germline, CDR1 SGHVS and CDR2 FQNEAQ. The V end lost 1 base, the J end lost 3 bases, and 9 bases lay between the germline ends. CDR3 length: 14 amino acids. The CDR3 protein is CASSLVGGDYGYTF. For the CDR3, the DNA is TGTGCCAGCAGCTTAGTGGGGGGTGACTATGGCTACACCTTC.

The genes are TRBV14 and TRBJ2-1, with a tentative D call TRBD1 (6 bases). The V end lost 2 bases, the J end lost 5 bases, and 7 bases lay between the germline ends. This CDR3 is built from 13 residues. Germline V gene data show CDR1 as SGHDN and CDR2 as FVKESK. The CDR3 loop is CASSQPGDNEQFF. DNA for the CDR3: TGTGCCAGCAGCCAACCAGGGGACAATGAGCAGTTCTTC.

In its sample, this clone was seen once. The chain links TRBV19 to TRBJ2-7; D may be TRBD2 (6 bases). The CDR3 loop spans 13 amino acids. The germline V gene has CDR1 LNHDA and CDR2 SQIVND (reference sequence). Trimming left V 7 bases short and J 3 bases short, with 13 bases between. CDR3 nucleotide sequence: TGTGCCAGTACCTACGGGACTGGCTACGAGCAGTACTTC. It is translated as CASTYGTGYEQYF. The full variable domain, completed using reference TRBV19 and TRBJ2-7, is DGGITQSPKYLFRKEGQNVTLSCEQNLNHDAMYWYRQDPGQGLRLIYYSQIVNDFQKGDIAEGYSVSREKKESFPLTVTSAQKNPTAFYLCASTYGTGYEQYFGPGTRLTVT.

This clone was seen more than once but under ten times. The chain's CDR3 is CAINLDTGTYGYTF. The DNA for the CDR3 is TGTGCCATCAACTTAGACACAGGGACTTATGGCTACACCTTC. This rearrangement joins TRBV10-3 to TRBJ1-2; TRBD1 is a possible D gene (6 bases). Germline V lookup: CDR1 ENHRY, CDR2 SYGVKD. The CDR3 consists of 14 residues. V gave up 7 bases and J gave up 5 bases, with 17 bases separating them.

The sample holds one count of this clone. This chain connects TRBV7-2 to TRBJ2-4; D remains unclear. Trimming took 1 base from V and 3 from J, leaving 10 bases between them. CDR1 SGHTA and CDR2 FQGNSA come from the germline V gene. The CDR3 is 15 amino acids. CDR3 in DNA: TGTGCCAGCAGCTTAGAAGAGGTTAACAAAAACATTCAGTACTTC. Translating it yields CASSLEEVNKNIQYF.

The chain recombines TRBV28 with TRBJ1-2; D might be TRBD1 (5 bases). Germline lookup yields CDR1 MDHEN and CDR2 SYDVKM. Trimming took off 2 bases at V and 3 bases at J, with 13 bases between the two ends. The CDR3 covers 15 residues. CDR3: CASSLTGTDYYGYTF. The CDR3 coding sequence is TGTGCCAGCAGTTTAACCGGGACGGATTACTATGGCTACACCTTC.

The chain has TRBV6-5 and TRBJ2-5; D perhaps matches TRBD2 (6 bases). This CDR3 spans 15 amino acids. V was cut by 0 bases and J by 0 bases, with 8 bases left in between. Germline V CDR1 and CDR2: MNHEY, SVGAGI. The DNA of the CDR3 is TGTGCCAGCAGTTACTCGGCTAGCGACCAAGAGACCCAGTACTTC. Its translation: CASSYSASDQETQYF.

The genes are TRBV4-1 and TRBJ2-1; 7 nucleotides line up with TRBD2. The CDR3 spans 15 residues. CDR1 MGHRA and CDR2 YSYEKL come from the germline V gene. The ends lost 0 bases at V and 2 bases at J; junction bases unmatched: 1. The CDR3 bases are TGCGCCAGCAGCCAAGAGGCGGGAGCCTACAATGAGCAGTTCTTC. Protein product: CASSQEAGAYNEQFF.

The chain combines TRBV7-6 with TRBJ2-3; 10 bases are shared with TRBD1. Germline V gives CDR1 SGHVS, CDR2 FNYEAQ. With V trimmed by 5 bases and J by 6 bases, 8 bases remained unmatched. CDR3 length: 15 amino acids. The chain's CDR3 is CASSVGQGILDTQYF. The CDR3, as DNA: TGTGCCAGCAGCGTGGGACAGGGGATACTGGATACGCAGTATTTT.

The chain links TRBV28 to TRBJ2-7; 10 bases are shared with TRBD2. Germline lookup yields CDR1 MDHEN and CDR2 SYDVKM. J gave up 3 bases and V 2 bases, and 13 bases lay outside the gene matches. This CDR3 has 18 residues. Here the CDR3 DNA reads TGTGCCAGCAGTTTACCCCCTCTAGCGGGAGCGGTAAGCTACGAGCAGTACTTC. It translates to CASSLPPLAGAVSYEQYF. Full variable domain (rest looked up from reference TRBV28 and TRBJ2-7): DVKVTQSSRYLVKRTGEKVFLECVQDMDHENMFWYRQDPGLGLRLIYFSYDVKMKEKGDIPEGYSVSREKKERFSLILESASTNQTSMYLCASSLPPLAGAVSYEQYFGPGTRLTVT.

The chain joins TRBV27 to TRBJ2-1; TRBD2 matches at 13 bases. V was clipped by 1 base and J by 8 bases; unmatched bases: 5. This CDR3 region has 16 residues. Germline-derived CDR1 and CDR2 are MNHEY and SMNVEV (reference sequence). CDR3: CASSLWGTSGIDEQFF. The DNA of the CDR3 is TGTGCCAGCAGTTTATGGGGGACTAGCGGGATCGATGAGCAGTTCTTC.

This clone came up a few times. This chain links TRBV10-1 with TRBJ2-7; 9 bases are shared with TRBD1. Germline V gives CDR1 WNHNN, CDR2 SYGVQD (reference sequence). V gave up 6 bases and J gave up 3 bases; unmatched junction bases: 9. This CDR3 comprises 15 residues. The CDR3 DNA sequence: TGCGCCAGCAGCCTAACCGGGACAGGGTTCTACGAGCAGTACTTC. This translates into CASSLTGTGFYEQYF.

This sequence joins TRBV10-2 and TRBJ2-1; a possible D gene is TRBD2 (5 bases). Trimming shortened V by 5 bases and J by 8 bases, and 16 bases separated the two germline ends. CDR3 length: 14 amino acids. Looked up from germline, CDR1 is WSHSY and CDR2 is SAAADI. The CDR3 is CASSRIGLADEQFF. The CDR3 bases are TGCGCCAGCAGTCGAATCGGACTGGCGGATGAGCAGTTCTTC.